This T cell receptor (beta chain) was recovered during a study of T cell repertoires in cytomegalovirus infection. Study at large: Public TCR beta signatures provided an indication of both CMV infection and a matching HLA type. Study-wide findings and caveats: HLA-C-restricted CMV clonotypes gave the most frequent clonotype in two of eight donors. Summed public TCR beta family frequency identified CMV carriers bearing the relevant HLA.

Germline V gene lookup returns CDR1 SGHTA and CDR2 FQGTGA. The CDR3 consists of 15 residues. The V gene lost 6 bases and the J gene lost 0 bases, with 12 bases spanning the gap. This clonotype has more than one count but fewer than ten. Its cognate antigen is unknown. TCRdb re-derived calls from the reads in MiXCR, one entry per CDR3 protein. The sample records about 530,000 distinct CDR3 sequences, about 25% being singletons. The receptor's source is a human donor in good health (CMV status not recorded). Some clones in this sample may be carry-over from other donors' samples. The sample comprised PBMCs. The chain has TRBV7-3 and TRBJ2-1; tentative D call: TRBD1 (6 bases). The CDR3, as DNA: TGTGCCAGCAGAGTAACAGGGAGCTCCTACAATGAGCAGTTCTTC. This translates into CASRVTGSSYNEQFF.